This is a list of T cell receptor beta chains from one sample in a study of cytomegalovirus exposure and HLA in healthy donors. TCRdb keeps only in-frame clones here, not all; method: immunoSEQ multiplex PCR. The sample contains about 120,000 clones, more than 75% of which appear only once. Sequenced: PBMCs. These receptors originate from a young woman in good health and CMV-seronegative. The CDR3 runs from the conserved cysteine through the conserved F or W. Fields, in order: J gene, CDR3 length, V gene, clone size, D gene, CDR3 DNA, CDR3 protein. D genes are given only for firm matches. The size field is filled for only some rows; it gives once, few, many or a size class.

>TRBJ2-1|13|TRBV7-2|.|.
TGTGCCAGCAGCTCTAGGGGCCAGGGTGTGAAGTTCTTC
CASSSRGQGVKFF
>TRBJ2-2|15|TRBV2|.|.
TGTGCCAGCAGTGAAAGACAGTGGAACACCGGGGAGCTGTTTTTT
CASSERQWNTGELFF
>TRBJ2-7|18|TRBV1|.|.
TGCACCAGCAGCCAAGATAGAGTCAGGGGCCACCGCTCCTACGAGCAGTACTTC
CTSSQDRVRGHRSYEQYF
>TRBJ2-7|17|TRBV7-8|.|TRBD1
TGTGCCAGCAGCTTAGTATCCGGACAGGTCAGCTCCTACGAGCAGTACTTC
CASSLVSGQVSSYEQYF
>TRBJ2-3|13|TRBV2|.|.
TGTGCCAGCAGTGACTCACTAGCAGATACGCAGTATTTT
CASSDSLADTQYF
>TRBJ2-1|13|TRBV7-9|.|.
TGTGCCAGCAGCTTTCAGGGGCGCAATGAGCAGTTCTTC
CASSFQGRNEQFF
>TRBJ2-1|13|TRBV30|.|.
TGTGCCTGGAGTGTTGGGCAGACCAATGAGCAGTTCTTC
CAWSVGQTNEQFF
>TRBJ2-7|13|TRBV18|.|TRBD1
TGTGCCAGCTCACAGGGGGCCAACTACGAGCAGTACTTC
CASSQGANYEQYF
>TRBJ2-5|17|TRBV1|.|.
TGCACCAGCAGCCAAGTAGCGACTAGCGGGGATAAAGAGACCCAGTACTTC
CTSSQVATSGDKETQYF
>TRBJ2-3|15|TRBV5-6|.|TRBD1
TGTGCCAGCAGCTTGCCACAGGGGGGCACAGATACGCAGTATTTT
CASSLPQGGTDTQYF
>TRBJ2-3|15|TRBV19|.|TRBD2
TGTGCCAGTACCCTCGGGGGGGCCGGGAAAGATACGCAGTATTTT
CASTLGGAGKDTQYF
>TRBJ1-5|12|TRBV5-8|few|.
TGTGCCAGCAGTTACTCCATTCAGCCCCAGCATTTT
CASSYSIQPQHF
>TRBJ2-5|12|TRBV6-1|.|.
TGTGCCAGCTCGAGCGGAAAAGAGACCCAGTACTTC
CASSSGKETQYF
>TRBJ2-7|16|TRBV14|few|.
TGTGCCAGCAGCCAAGGCGGGACAGTCAACCTCTACGAGCAGTACTTC
CASSQGGTVNLYEQYF
>TRBJ2-3|16|TRBV4-1|.|.
TGCGCCAGCAGCCAGGAAGGGACTTCCCGCACAGATACGCAGTATTTT
CASSQEGTSRTDTQYF
>TRBJ1-5|14|TRBV10-2|.|.
TGCGCCAGCAGCCTTTGGAGGGTTGAACAGCCCCAGCATTTT
CASSLWRVEQPQHF
>TRBJ2-2|17|TRBV7-6|.|TRBD1
TGTGCCAGCAGCGCCAGGGGGACAGGGAGGAACACCGGGGAGCTGTTTTTT
CASSARGTGRNTGELFF
>TRBJ1-3|15|TRBV6-6|.|.
TGTGCCACCTCTGGAGGGGGGGTCTCTGGAAACACCATATATTTT
CATSGGGVSGNTIYF
>TRBJ1-5|14|TRBV6-1|once|TRBD1
TGTGCCAGCAGTGAAGGGACAGGGCCTCAGCCCCAGCATTTT
CASSEGTGPQPQHF
>TRBJ1-4|16|TRBV5-1|.|.
TGCGCCAGCAGCTTGGACCCTTTACGGGCTAATGAAAAACTGTTTTTT
CASSLDPLRANEKLFF
>TRBJ2-5|13|TRBV18|.|.
TGTGCCAGCTCACCACCAGGGGGAGAGACCCAGTACTTC
CASSPPGGETQYF
>TRBJ1-2|17|TRBV9|many|.
TGTGCCAGCAGCGCCGGGGTAGCCCCTACCCCTAGCTATGGCTACACCTTC
CASSAGVAPTPSYGYTF
>TRBJ2-7|14|TRBV19|once|TRBD1
TGTGCCAGTAGTCTCGACAGGGGGCGAAACGAGCAGTACTTC
CASSLDRGRNEQYF
>TRBJ1-2|13|TRBV19|.|.
TGTGCCAGTAGTACTCAGTATAACTATGGCTACACCTTC
CASSTQYNYGYTF
>TRBJ1-2|15|TRBV5-1|few|.
TGCGCCAGCAGCTTGGGCTCGGACTCAAAGTATGGCTACACCTTC
CASSLGSDSKYGYTF
>TRBJ2-7|13|TRBV6-1|.|.
TGTGCCACCCACCGCACAGGGATCCACGAGCAGTACTTC
CATHRTGIHEQYF
>TRBJ1-2|16|TRBV7-2|.|TRBD1
TGTGCCAGCAGCCAGGACAGGGGTCTGGATAACTATGGCTACACCTTC
CASSQDRGLDNYGYTF
>TRBJ1-4|14|TRBV4-1|.|.
TGCGCCAGCAGCCGGGTGACAGCCAATGAAAAACTGTTTTTT
CASSRVTANEKLFF
>TRBJ1-1|16|TRBV7-9|.|.
TGTGCCAGCAGCTTATCCAGAGTCCTGGGGGGCACTGAAGCTTTCTTT
CASSLSRVLGGTEAFF
>TRBJ2-3|17|TRBV7-3|.|TRBD2
TGTGCCAGCAGCATGGGGACTAGCGGGTTTAGCACAGATACGCAGTATTTT
CASSMGTSGFSTDTQYF
>TRBJ2-5|13|TRBV30|.|.
TGTGCCTGGAGTGTAAGAGTCCAAGAGACCCAGTACTTC
CAWSVRVQETQYF
>TRBJ2-3|14|TRBV2|.|.
TGTGCCAGCAGGGGGGGGCAGGTCGCAGATACGCAGTATTTT
CASRGGQVADTQYF
>TRBJ2-7|14|TRBV4-2|.|.
TGTGCCAGCAGCCAAGAGTTAGCGGCCTACGAGCAGTACTTC
CASSQELAAYEQYF
>TRBJ2-2|19|TRBV4-3|.|TRBD2
TGCGCCAGCAGCCATCCTGGGACTAGCGGGGGGGAAAACACCGGGGAGCTGTTTTTT
CASSHPGTSGGENTGELFF
>TRBJ2-3|13|TRBV19|few|.
TGTGCCAGCGGCGGGGTCAACACAGATACGCAGTATTTT
CASGGVNTDTQYF
>TRBJ2-2|15|TRBV10-3|.|.
TGTGCCATCAGAGCCCCGGGGAGCAACACCGGGGAGCTGTTTTTT
CAIRAPGSNTGELFF
>TRBJ2-5|14|TRBV7-3|.|.
TGTGCCAGCAGCTTAACCCCTCTAGCGGAGACCCAGTACTTC
CASSLTPLAETQYF
>TRBJ2-1|13|TRBV7-2|.|TRBD2
TGTGCCAGCAGCTCGGGACTAGCGGGGGAGCAGTTCTTC
CASSSGLAGEQFF
>TRBJ2-3|13|TRBV6-6|.|.
TGTGCCAGCAGCCGAGCGGGCACAGATACGCAGTATTTT
CASSRAGTDTQYF
>TRBJ2-3|14|TRBV7-2|.|TRBD1
TGTGCCAGCAGCTTACACAGGGGTCAAGGTACGCAGTATTTT
CASSLHRGQGTQYF
>TRBJ1-5|14|TRBV30|few|.
TGTGCCTGGAGTCGTGACACCAACAATCAGCCCCAGCATTTT
CAWSRDTNNQPQHF